The 30 T cell receptor beta chains below all came from one sample that was sequenced in a study of identical twins. TCRdb recomputed calls from the 5' RACE reads with MiXCR, one row per CDR3 protein. This table has approximately 500,000 distinct CDR3 sequences, approximately 14% appearing once. These data were also filed under a second study, of yellow fever vaccine responses in identical twins.

The material sequenced was CD4+ T cells sorted from blood. The source is a young woman in good health.

V usage is TRBV20-1 and J usage is TRBJ2-5, with a weak D call TRBD2 (6 bases). Germline V gene data show CDR1 as DFQATT and CDR2 as SNEGSKA (reference sequence). The CDR3 is 15 residues long. The V and J ends lost 2 bases and 1 base respectively, with 14 bases between them. For the CDR3, the DNA is TGCAGTGCTAGACCGAGCGGGTCTTCCCAAGAGACCCAGTACTTC. Its translation: CSARPSGSSQETQYF.

This clonotype appeared a few times. The rearrangement uses TRBV29-1 and TRBJ1-2; D is unclear. V lost 3 bases to trimming and J lost 2 bases, with 13 bases between them. Per the germline V gene, CDR1 is SQVTM and CDR2 is ANQGSEA. This CDR3 has 14 residues. The CDR3 nucleotides are TGCAGCGTTGATCTGGCCGGAGGGAACTATGGCTACACCTTC. This codes for CSVDLAGGNYGYTF. The entire variable domain, with the rest obtained from reference TRBV29-1 and TRBJ1-2, is as follows: SAVISQKPSRDICQRGTSLTIQCQVDSQVTMMFWYRQQPGQSLTLIATANQGSEATYESGFVIDKFPISRPNLTFSTLTVSNMSPEDSSIYLCSVDLAGGNYGYTFGSGTRLTVV.

This clonotype was seen at least ten times. The chain recombines TRBV3-1 with TRBJ2-7, with D tentatively TRBD1 (5 bases). The CDR3 runs 14 residues. Germline lookup yields CDR1 LGHDT and CDR2 YNNKEL (reference sequence). The V end lost 4 bases, the J end lost 3 bases, and 13 bases lay between the germline ends. CDR3 in DNA: TGTGCCAGCAGCCCCACAGGCCCCAGCTACGAGCAGTACTTC. Translation: CASSPTGPSYEQYF.

This clonotype has only a few counts. The V call is TRBV7-6, the J call TRBJ2-1; D remains unclear. V dropped 1 base and J dropped 7 bases, with 8 bases sitting between them. The CDR3 runs 13 residues. CDR1 SGHVS and CDR2 FNYEAQ come from the germline V gene. The CDR3 spells CASSLDVRNEQFF. CDR3 nucleotides: TGTGCCAGCAGCTTAGATGTCCGAAATGAGCAGTTCTTC.

The genes are TRBV7-9 and TRBJ2-1; 10 bases agree with TRBD2. Germline-derived CDR1 and CDR2 are SEHNR and FQNEAQ (reference sequence). The CDR3 contains 15 residues. Unmatched junction bases numbered 5, after V lost 2 bases and J lost 7 bases. The DNA for the CDR3 is TGTGCCAGCAGCTTACCGGGACTAGCGAGGAATGAGCAGTTCTTC. Translated, it gives CASSLPGLARNEQFF.

A few counts support this clonotype. This sequence joins TRBV24-1 and TRBJ1-1; 7 bases agree with TRBD1. The CDR3 totals 15 residues. The V gene's germline CDR1 is KGHDR and CDR2 SFDVKD. With 5 bases clipped from V and 2 bases from J, the junction kept 7 bases outside the gene matches. CDR3 sequence (DNA): TGTGCCACCAGTGGAGGAGGGGGCATAAACACTGAAGCTTTCTTT. Its translation is CATSGGGGINTEAFF.

This clonotype was picked up a small number of times. V and J are TRBV12-3 or TRBV12-4 and TRBJ1-2; 7 bases map to TRBD1. The CDR3 totals 13 residues. V lost 6 bases to trimming and J lost 8 bases; unmatched junction nucleotides: 9. The CDR3 region is CASSLTGTAGYTF. CDR3 DNA: TGTGCCAGCAGCCTAACCGGGACAGCCGGCTACACCTTC.

The chain combines TRBV12-3 or TRBV12-4 with TRBJ1-6; D gene ambiguous. V was clipped by 3 bases and J by 10 bases, with 13 bases between them. The CDR3 spans 14 residues. In DNA form, the CDR3 reads TGTGCCAGCAGTTTCCCCTCCCCGAGGTCACCCCTCCACTTT. Translation gives CASSFPSPRSPLHF.

The V call is TRBV10-3, the J call TRBJ2-3; 13 bases match TRBD2. The ends lost 6 bases at V and 1 base at J; junction bases unmatched: 1. The length of the CDR3 is 15 residues. The germline CDR1 and CDR2 sequences are ENHRY and SYGVKD. For the CDR3, the DNA is TGTGCCATCAGCGGACTAGCGGGGGGCACAGATACGCAGTATTTT. It encodes CAISGLAGGTDTQYF.

This clonotype was detected a few times. The chain joins TRBV5-4 to TRBJ1-5; D remains unclear. This CDR3 has 15 residues. V was trimmed by 0 bases and J by 3 bases, leaving 10 bases between them. The germline CDR1 and CDR2 sequences are SGHNT and YYREEE (reference sequence). This CDR3 reads CASSLDGSPNQPQHF. The CDR3 coding sequence is TGTGCCAGCAGCTTGGACGGGAGTCCCAATCAGCCCCAGCATTTT. Full variable domain (remainder filled in from reference TRBV5-4 and TRBJ1-5): ETGVTQSPTHLIKTRGQQVTLRCSSQSGHNTVSWYQQALGQGPQFIFQYYREEENGRGNFPPRFSGLQFPNYSSELNVNALELDDSALYLCASSLDGSPNQPQHFGDGTRLSIL.

The DNA for the CDR3 is TGTGCCAGCGGGAGACAGACTGAAGCTTTCTTT. Its protein product is CASGRQTEAFF. The chain recombines TRBV6-5 with TRBJ1-1, with D possibly TRBD1 on 5 matching bases. The length of the CDR3 is 11 residues. V lost 8 bases and J 5 bases, leaving 9 bases between the germline ends. Germline CDR1 and CDR2: MNHEY and SVGAGI.

V gene TRBV6-1 combines with J gene TRBJ1-1, with a weak D call TRBD1 (5 bases). This CDR3 contains 12 residues. Germline V gene lookup returns CDR1 MNHNS and CDR2 SASEGT. The ends were cut back, 6 bases at V and 11 bases at J, with 16 bases in the middle. CDR3 in DNA: TGTGCCAGCAGCTCCCCCGGGACGAAGGCTTTCTTT. This encodes CASSSPGTKAFF.

This clonotype was observed a few times. This chain connects TRBV6-1 to TRBJ1-1; no reliable D call. There are 13 residues in the CDR3. V was clipped by 5 bases and J by 3 bases, with 10 bases between them. The germline V gene encodes CDR1 MNHNS and CDR2 SASEGT. The DNA for the CDR3 is TGTGCCAGCAGTCCGCAGGTCGACACTGAAGCTTTCTTT. Translated: CASSPQVDTEAFF.

This clonotype appeared many times. This sequence joins TRBV5-1 and TRBJ2-7; 8 nucleotides match TRBD1. V trimming: 7 bases; J trimming: 0 bases; junction bases outside the gene matches: 6. CDR3 length equals 14 residues. Germline V gene lookup returns CDR1 SGHRS and CDR2 YFSETQ. The CDR3 nucleotides read TGCGCCAGCTCCCGGACAGGGAGCTCCTACGAGCAGTACTTC. As protein: CASSRTGSSYEQYF. The variable domain in full, completed from reference TRBV5-1 and TRBJ2-7, reads KAGVTQTPRYLIKTRGQQVTLSCSPISGHRSVSWYQQTPGQGLQFLFEYFSETQRNKGNFPGRFSGRQFSNSRSEMNVSTLELGDSALYLCASSRTGSSYEQYFGPGTRLTVT.

This clonotype was picked up a small number of times. This sequence joins TRBV10-3 and TRBJ1-1, with 7 bases aligning to TRBD1. Germline CDR1 and CDR2: ENHRY and SYGVKD. The CDR3 is made up of 12 amino acids. After removal of 6 bases from V and 10 bases from J, the junction contained 8 bases not matched to a gene. CDR3 nucleotide sequence: TGTGCCATCAGCGGACAGGACTTGAGAGCTTTCTTT. Its protein product is CAISGQDLRAFF.

The chain combines TRBV19 with TRBJ2-7, with D perhaps assigned TRBD1 or TRBD2 (6 bases each). Germline CDR1 is LNHDA and CDR2 is SQIVND (reference sequence). V dropped 4 bases and J dropped 0 bases, with 16 bases sitting between them. The CDR3 extends over 16 amino acids. CDR3 in DNA: TGTGCCAGTAGTAAGGAGGGGGGATCGCACTCCTACGAGCAGTACTTC. It yields the protein CASSKEGGSHSYEQYF.

The table lists this clonotype with a few counts. This chain links TRBV6-1 with TRBJ2-5, with D hard to call. Germline-derived CDR1 and CDR2 are MNHNS and SASEGT. The CDR3 has 13 amino acids. V dropped 4 bases and J dropped 5 bases, with 11 bases sitting between them. CDR3 sequence: CASSVGMPETQYF. DNA of the CDR3: TGTGCCAGCAGTGTGGGGATGCCCGAGACCCAGTACTTC.

This clonotype was seen a few times. The chain uses TRBV10-1 and TRBJ2-4; a weak D match, TRBD1 (5 bases). Germline assignment: CDR1 WNHNN and CDR2 SYGVQD (reference sequence). The CDR3 has 15 residues. Trimming took off 3 bases at V and 0 bases at J, with 9 bases between the two ends. For the CDR3, the DNA is TGCGCCAGCAGTGATTCAGGGAAAGCCAAAAACATTCAGTACTTC. This translates into CASSDSGKAKNIQYF.

The gene calls are TRBV7-9 and TRBJ1-2; no clear D gene. CDR3 length: 15 amino acids. The germline gives CDR1 SEHNR, CDR2 FQNEAQ (reference sequence). The V gene lost 1 base and the J gene lost 1 base, with 10 bases spanning the gap. CDR3 residues: CASSLDGRSNYGYTF. The CDR3 bases are TGTGCCAGCAGCTTAGATGGCAGGAGTAACTATGGCTACACCTTC.

There are a few counts of this clonotype. The chain uses TRBV7-2 and TRBJ2-3; the D is unclear. This CDR3 is 13 amino acids long. Trimming took off 7 bases at V and 6 bases at J, with 14 bases between the two ends. Germline-derived CDR1 and CDR2 are SGHTA and FQGNSA. Here the CDR3 DNA reads TGTGCCAGCAACTTTCGAGAGGCCGATACGCAGTATTTT. Protein product: CASNFREADTQYF.

The V gene is TRBV18, the J gene TRBJ2-1, with 7 nucleotides matching TRBD2. CDR3 size: 19 residues. The trim removed 3 bases at V and 3 bases at J, leaving 17 bases unmatched. Germline CDR1 KGHSH, CDR2 LQKENI. The CDR3 sequence is CASSPISVSPGLLYNEQFF. The DNA of the CDR3 is TGTGCCAGCTCACCTATTTCGGTTTCGCCGGGACTACTCTACAATGAGCAGTTCTTC.

The table lists this clonotype with a few counts. V gene TRBV29-1 combines with J gene TRBJ2-3, with D possibly called TRBD1 or TRBD2 (5 bases each). The V end was cut by 3 bases, the J end by 1 base, with 14 bases between. The CDR3 loop spans 15 amino acids. Germline lookup yields CDR1 SQVTM and CDR2 ANQGSEA. The CDR3 coding sequence is TGCAGCGTTGATTATGCGGGCAGGGGCACAGATACGCAGTATTTT. Residues: CSVDYAGRGTDTQYF.

This clonotype turned up a few times. The chain employs TRBV3-1 and TRBJ2-7; 12 positions match TRBD2. Germline trimming cut 10 bases from V and 2 bases from J; bases unmatched to any gene: 3. The CDR3 sequence is 13 residues long. Germline V gene lookup returns CDR1 LGHDT and CDR2 YNNKEL (reference sequence). CDR3 nucleotides: TGTGCCACGAGACTAGCGGGAGCCTACGAGCAGTACTTC. Residues: CATRLAGAYEQYF.

J is TRBJ2-3 and V is TRBV10-1; D not certain. CDR1 and CDR2 from the germline V gene are WNHNN and SYGVQD (reference sequence). The V end lost 0 bases, the J end lost 4 bases, and 8 bases lay between the germline ends. The CDR3 loop spans 14 amino acids. The CDR3 coding sequence is TGCGCCAGCAGTGAGTCTCGTACCCCAGATACGCAGTATTTT. It yields the protein CASSESRTPDTQYF.

Ten or more counts support this clonotype. The chain links TRBV20-1 to TRBJ2-7; no clear D. V was trimmed by 2 bases and J by 6 bases, leaving 8 bases between them. Germline CDR1 DFQATT, CDR2 SNEGSKA (reference sequence). The CDR3 extends over 11 amino acids. CDR3 nucleotides: TGCAGTGCTAGATGGGGTTCCGAGCAGTACGTC. Translating gives CSARWGSEQYV.

This clonotype was seen a handful of times. The chain links TRBV29-1 to TRBJ2-5; D not certain. The CDR3 is 14 amino acids. Germline lookup yields CDR1 SQVTM and CDR2 ANQGSEA. V lost 3 bases and J lost 2, with 13 bases in between. The CDR3 DNA reads as TGCAGCGTTGAGGGCAACCACTTTCAAGAGACCCAGTACTTC. As protein: CSVEGNHFQETQYF.

The chain is built from TRBV12-3 or TRBV12-4 and TRBJ1-3; 10 positions agree with TRBD1. This CDR3 contains 15 residues. Trimming cost V 5 bases and J 8 bases; bases outside gene matches: 9. The chain's CDR3 is CASSTQGTGADTIYF. CDR3 bases: TGTGCCAGCAGTACACAGGGGACAGGGGCTGACACCATATATTTT.

In its sample, this clonotype was seen a few times. The chain carries TRBV28 and TRBJ2-3, with TRBD2 matching 8 bases. The junction had 7 bases not matched to a gene; V was cut back by 10 bases and J by 1 base. Looked up from germline, CDR1 is MDHEN and CDR2 is SYDVKM. The CDR3 has 14 amino acids. The CDR3 loop is CAIRLAFRTDTQYF. The CDR3 bases are TGTGCCATCCGACTAGCGTTTCGCACAGATACGCAGTATTTT.

The V call is TRBV21-1, the J call TRBJ1-1; the D call TRBD1 from the table was never checked on the DNA. TRBV21-1 is marked as a pseudogene. The CDR3 totals 15 residues. DNA for the CDR3: TGTGCCAGCCAGGGGGGGCTATACATGAACACTGAAGCTTTCTTT. The encoded protein is CASQGGLYMNTEAFF.

The rearrangement links TRBV10-3 to TRBJ2-7, with D possibly being TRBD1 (5 bases). Germline CDR1 is ENHRY and CDR2 is SYGVKD. The CDR3 is 13 residues long. With 3 bases removed from V and 7 bases from J, the gap between germline ends came to 13 bases. The CDR3 reads CAISDGALLEQYV. DNA of the CDR3: TGTGCCATCAGTGATGGGGCACTTTTGGAGCAGTACGTC.